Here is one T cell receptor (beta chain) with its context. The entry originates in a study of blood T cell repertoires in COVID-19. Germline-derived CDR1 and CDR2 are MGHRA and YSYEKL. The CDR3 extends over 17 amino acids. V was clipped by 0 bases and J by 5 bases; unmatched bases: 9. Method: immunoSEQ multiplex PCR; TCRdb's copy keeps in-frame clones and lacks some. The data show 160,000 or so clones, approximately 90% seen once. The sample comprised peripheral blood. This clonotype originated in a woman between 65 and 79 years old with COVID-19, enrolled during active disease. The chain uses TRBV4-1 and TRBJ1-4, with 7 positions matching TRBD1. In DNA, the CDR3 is TGCGCCAGCAGCCAAGAAGGAGGAGGGGGCAGGAATGAAAAACTGTTTTTT. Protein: CASSQEGGGGRNEKLFF.